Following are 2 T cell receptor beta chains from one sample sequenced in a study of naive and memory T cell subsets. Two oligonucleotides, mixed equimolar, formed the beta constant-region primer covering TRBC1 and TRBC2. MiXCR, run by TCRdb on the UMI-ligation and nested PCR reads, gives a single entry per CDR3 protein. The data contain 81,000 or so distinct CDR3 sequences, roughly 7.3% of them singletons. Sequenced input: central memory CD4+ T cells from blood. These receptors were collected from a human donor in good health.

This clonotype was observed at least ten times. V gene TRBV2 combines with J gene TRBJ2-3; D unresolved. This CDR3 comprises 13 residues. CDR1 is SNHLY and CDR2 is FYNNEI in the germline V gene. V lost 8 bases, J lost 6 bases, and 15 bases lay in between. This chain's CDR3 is CASGVRMGDTQYF. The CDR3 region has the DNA TGTGCCAGCGGAGTGAGGATGGGGGATACGCAGTATTTT. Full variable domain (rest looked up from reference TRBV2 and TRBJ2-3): EPEVTQTPSHQVTQMGQEVILRCVPISNHLYFYWYRQILGQKVEFLVSFYNNEISEKSEIFDDQFSVERPDGSNFTLKIRSTKLEDSAMYFCASGVRMGDTQYFGPGTRLTVL.

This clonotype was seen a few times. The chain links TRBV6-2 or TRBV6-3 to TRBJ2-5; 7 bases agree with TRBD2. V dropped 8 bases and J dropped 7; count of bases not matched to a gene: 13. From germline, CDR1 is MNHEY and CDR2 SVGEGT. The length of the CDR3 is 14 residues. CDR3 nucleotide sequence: TGTGCCAGCCAGCGGGCTAGCGGCGAAGGGACCCAGTACTTC. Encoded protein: CASQRASGEGTQYF.